Listed below are T cell receptor beta chains from one sample, sequenced in a study of T-cell reconstitution after alpha-beta-depleted transplantation in children. One entry per CDR3 protein, called by TCRdb with MiXCR from the PCR reads. The sample holds approximately 590,000 distinct CDR3 sequences, over 9.5% seen once. The source was PBMCs from the stem cell graft donor, collected from the stem cell graft. All receptors derive from a human donor who donated a stem cell graft to a child with acute myeloid leukemia. CDR3s include the opening cysteine and the closing phenylalanine or tryptophan. Fields, in order: V gene, J gene, clone size, D gene, CDR3 protein, CDR3 DNA. The D gene is left open where the match is weak. Size is omitted from some rows. Given values are once, few, many or a class for expanded clones.

>TRBV10-3|TRBJ2-2|many|NA
CAITTYTGELFF
TGTGCCATCACCACGTATACCGGGGAGCTGTTTTTT
>TRBV5-1|TRBJ2-7|NA|NA
CASGAIAAGEQYF
TGCGCCAGTGGGGCCATTGCAGCTGGCGAGCAGTACTTC
>TRBV7-2|TRBJ1-1|few|NA
CASSFQGYFDTEAFF
TGTGCCAGCAGCTTTCAGGGGTATTTCGACACTGAAGCTTTCTTT
>TRBV28|TRBJ2-7|NA|NA
CASIEGGSNEQYF
TGTGCCAGCATCGAAGGAGGTAGTAACGAGCAGTACTTC
>TRBV11-2|TRBJ1-1|few|NA
CASIPRRENTEAFF
TGTGCCAGCATCCCTAGGAGGGAAAACACTGAAGCTTTCTTT
>TRBV5-1|TRBJ2-7|few|TRBD2
CASRGETSGSREQYF
TGCGCCAGCAGGGGGGAGACTAGCGGGAGTCGCGAGCAGTACTTC
>TRBV12-3/TRBV12-4|TRBJ2-1|few|TRBD2
CASSFGLAVNNEQFF
TGTGCCAGCAGTTTCGGCCTAGCGGTTAACAATGAGCAGTTCTTC
>TRBV6-5|TRBJ2-4|many|NA
CASSSRDFWDIQYF
TGTGCCAGCAGTTCAAGGGATTTTTGGGACATTCAGTACTTC
>TRBV29-1|TRBJ1-6|few|NA
CSVRMDGNSPLHF
TGCAGCGTTCGTATGGACGGAAATTCACCCCTCCACTTT
>TRBV20-1|TRBJ2-3|NA|TRBD2
CSASRTSPDTDTQYF
TGCAGTGCTTCTCGGACTAGCCCTGACACAGATACGCAGTATTTT
>TRBV29-1|TRBJ1-1|NA|NA
CSAYRGANTKAFF
TGCAGCGCCTATCGGGGGGCGAACACTAAAGCTTTCTTT
>TRBV7-4|TRBJ2-1|NA|TRBD2
CASSLRGLAGGKGGNEQFF
TGTGCCAGCAGCTTAAGGGGACTAGCGGGAGGGAAGGGCGGGAATGAGCAGTTCTTC
>TRBV7-2|TRBJ1-4|NA|TRBD1
CASSLDRGWKGGKLFF
TGTGCCAGCAGCTTAGACAGGGGTTGGAAAGGTGGAAAACTGTTTTTT
>TRBV5-1|TRBJ2-1|NA|TRBD2
CASSARLAGMNEQFF
TGCGCCAGCAGCGCCCGACTAGCGGGAATGAATGAGCAGTTCTTC
>TRBV19|TRBJ1-1|NA|NA
CASSTFDRAEAFF
TGTGCCAGTAGTACTTTTGACAGAGCTGAAGCTTTCTTT
>TRBV27|TRBJ2-1|many|TRBD1
CASSFHRGRSYNEQFF
TGTGCCAGCAGTTTCCACAGGGGGCGATCCTACAATGAGCAGTTCTTC
>TRBV4-3|TRBJ2-1|many|NA
CASSQGSGRRDEQFF
TGCGCCAGCAGCCAAGGGAGCGGGCGTAGGGATGAGCAGTTCTTC
>TRBV5-1|TRBJ1-1|NA|TRBD1
CASTYELQGDTGTEAFF
TGCGCCAGCACCTACGAACTTCAGGGGGATACTGGGACTGAAGCTTTCTTT
>TRBV19|TRBJ2-1|NA|TRBD2
CASSTTRRGTSGSTSYNEQFF
TGTGCCAGTAGTACCACCCGGCGGGGGACTAGCGGGAGTACGTCCTACAATGAGCAGTTCTTC
>TRBV12-3/TRBV12-4|TRBJ2-1|NA|NA
CASSLRTGDEQFF
TGTGCCAGCAGTTTACGCACGGGTGATGAGCAGTTCTTC
>TRBV20-1|TRBJ2-3|many|TRBD2
CSARPFSGRVDTQYF
TGCAGTGCTAGACCTTTCAGTGGGAGGGTGGATACGCAGTATTTT
>TRBV27|TRBJ2-7|many|NA
CASSFLGAYEQYF
TGTGCCAGCAGTTTCTTGGGGGCCTACGAGCAGTACTTC
>TRBV3-1|TRBJ2-7|few|TRBD1
CASSQTRDSPEQYF
TGTGCCAGCAGCCAAACCCGGGACAGCCCCGAGCAGTACTTC
>TRBV9|TRBJ2-1|many|NA
CASSVGPEFSYNEQFF
TGTGCCAGCAGCGTTGGCCCCGAATTCTCCTACAATGAGCAGTTCTTC
>TRBV7-9|TRBJ2-1|many|NA
CASSSPVPGYNEQFF
TGTGCCAGCAGCTCCCCAGTGCCGGGCTACAATGAGCAGTTCTTC
>TRBV4-3|TRBJ1-2|many|NA
CASSQDWIALVGYTF
TGCGCCAGCAGCCAAGACTGGATAGCCTTAGTAGGCTACACCTTC
>TRBV20-1|TRBJ2-1|NA|NA
CSAYWSSYNEQFF
TGCAGTGCATACTGGAGCTCCTACAATGAGCAGTTCTTC
>TRBV19|TRBJ2-1|NA|TRBD2
CASKGLAGGSSYNEQFF
TGTGCCAGTAAAGGACTAGCGGGAGGAAGCTCCTACAATGAGCAGTTCTTC
>TRBV20-1|TRBJ1-1|few|NA
CSAVGANTEAFF
TGCAGTGCCGTGGGAGCGAACACTGAAGCTTTCTTT
>TRBV6-2/TRBV6-3|TRBJ1-1|few|NA
CASTQVLRRNTEAFF
TGTGCCAGCACCCAAGTACTAAGGCGGAACACTGAAGCTTTCTTT
>TRBV6-2/TRBV6-3|TRBJ2-3|NA|NA
CASSYFGSTDTQYF
TGTGCCAGCAGTTACTTCGGCAGCACAGATACGCAGTATTTT
>TRBV11-2|TRBJ2-1|few|TRBD2
CASTVAGVRDEQFF
TGTGCCAGCACTGTAGCGGGAGTTAGGGATGAGCAGTTCTTC
>TRBV5-1|TRBJ2-2|many|NA
CASRRDGYTGELFF
TGCGCCAGTCGGAGGGATGGATACACCGGGGAGCTGTTTTTT
>TRBV20-1|TRBJ1-1|few|NA
CSASGLTNLEAFF
TGCAGTGCTAGCGGACTTACGAACCTTGAAGCTTTCTTT
>TRBV29-1|TRBJ1-1|NA|NA
CSVGETEAFF
TGCAGCGTCGGTGAAACTGAAGCTTTCTTT
>TRBV5-1|TRBJ2-7|many|NA
CASSFRDRDQAGVYEQYF
TGCGCCAGCAGCTTTAGGGACAGGGATCAAGCGGGAGTCTACGAGCAGTACTTC
>TRBV15|TRBJ2-3|many|NA
CATSMWRDAGDTQYF
TGTGCCACCAGCATGTGGCGGGACGCTGGAGATACGCAGTATTTT
>TRBV7-9|TRBJ2-1|few|TRBD2
CASTASGSGNEQFF
TGTGCCAGCACGGCTAGCGGGAGTGGTAATGAGCAGTTCTTC
>TRBV12-3/TRBV12-4|TRBJ1-3|NA|NA
CASRPPPEFSGNTIYF
TGTGCCAGCAGACCCCCCCCAGAGTTCTCTGGAAACACCATATATTTT
>TRBV7-2|TRBJ2-3|many|TRBD2
CASSSGLAGGPDTQYF
TGTGCCAGCAGCTCGGGACTAGCGGGAGGGCCAGATACGCAGTATTTT
>TRBV28|TRBJ2-1|NA|NA
CASSSPGTINEQFF
TGTGCCAGCAGTTCCCCCGGGACAATAAATGAGCAGTTCTTC
>TRBV15|TRBJ2-1|NA|TRBD2
CATSRVPRMSGGGSNEQFF
TGTGCCACCAGCAGAGTCCCCCGGATGAGCGGGGGAGGTAGCAATGAGCAGTTCTTC
>TRBV6-5|TRBJ1-4|few|NA
CASSTTGNEKLFF
TGTGCCAGCAGTACTACGGGGAATGAAAAACTGTTTTTT
>TRBV7-8|TRBJ2-5|NA|TRBD1
CASSLPTIGGRETQYF
TGTGCCAGCAGCTTACCTACCATAGGGGGCCGGGAGACCCAGTACTTC
>TRBV11-2|TRBJ2-1|NA|TRBD2
CASSWTSGYYNEQFF
TGTGCCAGCAGCTGGACTAGCGGATACTACAATGAGCAGTTCTTC